A single sample is the source of the 27 T cell receptor beta chains below, sequenced in a study of T cells in Graves' hyperthyroidism and ophthalmopathy. The investigators amplified TCR beta CDR3 regions from RNA transcripts. The TCR CDR3 first-round RT-PCR relied on the HTBI primer set. A single record per CDR3 protein comes from TCRdb applying MiXCR to the multiplex PCR reads. The sample lists hundreds of thousands of distinct CDR3 sequences, 38% occurring once. Sequencing was performed on blood. These receptors originate from a man aged 18 to 35 with Graves' hyperthyroidism.

This clonotype was seen ten or more times. The chain couples TRBV7-8 to TRBJ2-5; D ambiguous. Trimming cost V 5 bases and J 5 bases, with 6 bases left between them. The CDR3 contains 11 residues. The germline CDR1 and CDR2 sequences are SGHVS and FQNEAQ. The CDR3 protein is CASSNPETQYF. The CDR3 region has the DNA TGTGCCAGCAGCAATCCTGAGACCCAGTACTTC.

On this clonotype: A read error may explain this, as a much larger clone is one base away. The rearrangement uses TRBV24-1 and TRBJ2-2, with D tentatively TRBD1 (6 bases). This CDR3 spans 13 amino acids. Germline CDR1 is KGHDR and CDR2 is SFDVKD. The CDR3 DNA reads as TGTGCCACACAGACAGGCTCCACCGGGGAGCTGCTTTTT. It is translated as CATQTGSTGELLF.

The sample holds many counts of this clonotype. The V gene is TRBV7-8, the J gene TRBJ1-5; D remains ambiguous. CDR3 length: 15 amino acids. V lost 0 bases to trimming and J lost 4 bases, with 10 bases between them. The germline gives CDR1 SGHVS, CDR2 FQNEAQ. The DNA of the CDR3 is TGTGCCAGCAGCTTAGCGCTAATTGATAATCAGCCCCAGCATTTT. The encoded protein is CASSLALIDNQPQHF. The complete variable domain, with remaining parts taken from reference TRBV7-8 and TRBJ1-5, reads GAGVSQSPRYKVAKRGQDVALRCDPISGHVSLFWYQQALGQGPEFLTYFQNEAQLDKSGLPSDRFFAERPEGSVSTLKIQRTQQEDSAVYLCASSLALIDNQPQHFGDGTRLSIL.

To note about this clonotype: Just one base apart from a much larger clone, this may be a read error. This rearrangement joins TRBV7-6 to TRBJ1-3; TRBD1 is a possible D gene (5 bases). Germline V gene sequence: CDR1 SGHVS, CDR2 FNYEAQ. This CDR3 comprises 15 residues. The CDR3 nucleotides read TGTGCCAGCAGCTCAGGGAATTCGGCTGGAAACAGCATATATTTT. Its translation: CASSSGNSAGNSIYF. The complete variable domain, with remaining parts taken from reference TRBV7-6 and TRBJ1-3, reads GAGVSQSPRYKVTKRGQDVALRCDPISGHVSLYWYRQALGQGPEFLTYFNYEAQQDKSGLPNDRFSAERPEGSISTLTIQRTEQRDSAMYRCASSSGNSAGNSIYFGEGSWLTVV.

This sequence joins TRBV29-1 and TRBJ2-2; 7 positions agree with TRBD2. V lost 4 bases to trimming and J lost 6 bases; unmatched junction nucleotides: 23. Germline V gene data show CDR1 as SQVTM and CDR2 as ANQGSEA. The CDR3 runs to 19 residues. Here the CDR3 DNA reads TGCAGCGTTGGCGGCAGCGTTGACGAGGCCAGCGGGATCGCCGGGGAGCTGTTTTTT. As protein: CSVGGSVDEASGIAGELFF.

The chain links TRBV7-2 to TRBJ2-2; D call uncertain. Per the germline V gene, CDR1 is SGHTA and CDR2 is FQGNSA. The CDR3 covers 14 residues. V shed 1 base and J shed 4 bases, with 7 bases lying between them. The CDR3 DNA is TGTGCCAGCAGCTTAGTTTTGGTCACCGGGGAGCTGTTTTTT. This codes for CASSLVLVTGELFF.

This clonotype was picked up a small number of times. CDR3 nucleotide sequence: TGTGCCAGCAGCACGCCGAGGGCCCTTCTCTACGAGCAGTACTTC. It yields the protein CASSTPRALLYEQYF. This chain uses TRBV6-5 with TRBJ2-7; perhaps TRBD2 as D (5 bases). Germline lookup yields CDR1 MNHEY and CDR2 SVGAGI. This CDR3 contains 15 residues. Trimming cost V 6 bases and J 3 bases, with 18 bases left between them.

V gene TRBV25-1 combines with J gene TRBJ1-2, with TRBD1 matching over 9 bases. Trimming took 10 bases from V and 5 from J; bases not matched to a gene: 11. In germline, CDR1 is MGHDK, CDR2 SYGVNS. This CDR3 has 14 amino acids. This CDR3 reads CATIQGAEDYGYTF. CDR3 nucleotide sequence: TGTGCCACCATACAGGGGGCGGAGGATTATGGCTACACCTTC.

J is TRBJ2-3 and V is TRBV24-1; no definite D call. The CDR3 is 16 residues long. Trimming took 1 base from V and 4 from J, leaving 14 bases between them. CDR1 and CDR2 (germline): KGHDR, SFDVKD. CDR3 residues: CATSDFPGRSADTQYF. Written as DNA, the CDR3 is TGTGCCACCAGTGATTTTCCGGGTAGGAGCGCAGATACGCAGTATTTT.

This clonotype was seen once. This may be a read error: a much more frequent sequence differs by one nucleotide. The gene calls are TRBV7-9 and TRBJ2-5; D gene unclear. Trimming took off 7 bases at V and 6 bases at J, with 12 bases between the two ends. Germline loops: CDR1 SEHNR, CDR2 FQNEAQ (reference sequence). The CDR3 runs 12 residues. CDR3 amino acids: CASTQAPQTQYF. In DNA form, the CDR3 reads TGTGCCAGCACCCAAGCCCCACAGACCCAGTACTTC.

This clonotype was seen only a few times. This likely comes from a read error, as the CDR3 has no conserved phenylalanine or tryptophan at its end. This sequence joins TRBV20-1 and TRBJ1-1; D ambiguous. V lost 1 base and J lost 1, with 10 bases in between. CDR3 size: 14 residues. In germline, CDR1 is DFQATT, CDR2 SNEGSKA (reference sequence). The CDR3: CSARVGSGNTEAFL. The CDR3 coding sequence is TGCAGTGCTAGAGTGGGGTCCGGGAACACTGAAGCTTTCCTT.

This clonotype was counted between two and nine times. CDR3 in DNA: TGCAGTGCTACTGATAAACAGGGGTACGGAAACACCATATATTTT. It is translated as CSATDKQGYGNTIYF. V gene TRBV20-1 combines with J gene TRBJ1-3; TRBD1 matches 7 bases. The J segment lost 4 bases and the V segment lost 4 bases, leaving 10 bases of the junction unmatched. The CDR3 consists of 15 residues. Germline CDR1 reads DFQATT; CDR2 reads SNEGSKA (reference sequence).

This clonotype was seen only a few times. J is TRBJ1-4 and V is TRBV20-1, with D hard to call. The CDR3 consists of 13 residues. Germline lookup yields CDR1 DFQATT and CDR2 SNEGSKA (reference sequence). V dropped 1 base and J dropped 8 bases, with 11 bases sitting between them. CDR3 loop: CSARAYVGEKLFF. The CDR3 DNA is TGCAGTGCTAGAGCCTATGTTGGGGAAAAACTGTTTTTT.

This clonotype was detected only once. The V gene is TRBV9, the J gene TRBJ1-6; no clear D gene. Germline assignment: CDR1 SGDLS and CDR2 YYNGEE. Trimming removed 3 bases at V and 10 bases at J, with 11 bases between. This CDR3 is built from 13 residues. The CDR3 DNA reads TGTGCCAGCAGCGCCCAACTGGCCTCACCCCTCCACTTT. It specifies CASSAQLASPLHF.

With respect to this clonotype: The junction and the germline gene differ at one end; a read error may be behind it. The V gene is TRBV7-9, the J gene TRBJ2-7; D is uncertain. Germline CDR1 reads SEHNR; CDR2 reads FQNEAQ (reference sequence). There are 14 residues in the CDR3. CDR3 sequence reads: CASSQEFSTYEQYF. In nucleotides, the CDR3 is TGCGCCAGCAGCCAAGAGTTTTCCACCTACGAGCAGTACTTC. The entire variable domain, with the rest obtained from reference TRBV7-9 and TRBJ2-7, is as follows: DTGVSQNPRHKITKRGQNVTFRCDPISEHNRLYWYRQTLGQGPEFLTYFQNEAQLEKSRLLSDRFSAERPKGSFSTLEIQRTEQGDSAMYLCASSQEFSTYEQYFGPGTRLTVT.

There are many counts of this clonotype. Here the CDR3 reads CASSYEGTYGYTF. CDR3 nucleotide sequence: TGTGCCAGCAGTTACGAGGGGACCTATGGCTACACCTTC. V gene TRBV6-5 combines with J gene TRBJ1-2; the D gene is possibly TRBD1 (5 bases). Germline CDR1 reads MNHEY; CDR2 reads SVGAGI. CDR3 length: 13 residues. Between the trimmed V and J ends, which lost 2 bases and 4 bases, there was a span of 8 bases.

This clonotype was observed a handful of times. This CDR3 reads CASSLRVTNYGYTF. The CDR3 coding sequence is TGTGCCAGCAGCTTGAGAGTGACTAACTATGGCTACACCTTC. V usage is TRBV5-6 and J usage is TRBJ1-2; no definite D call. V gave up 1 base and J gave up 0 bases, with 7 bases separating them. Germline CDR1 SGHDT, CDR2 YYEEEE. The length of the CDR3 is 14 residues.

The chain links TRBV4-1 to TRBJ1-5; D is ambiguous. The V end was cut by 1 base, the J end by 2 bases, with 15 bases between. Germline V gives CDR1 MGHRA, CDR2 YSYEKL. There are 17 residues in the CDR3. This CDR3 reads CASSQAGPERGNQPQHF. CDR3 nucleotides: TGCGCCAGCAGCCAAGCGGGTCCTGAGCGGGGCAATCAGCCCCAGCATTTT.

The chain uses TRBV7-9 and TRBJ2-2; D possibly corresponds to TRBD2 (7 bases). Per the germline V gene, CDR1 is SEHNR and CDR2 is FQNEAQ (reference sequence). This CDR3 comprises 15 residues. Trimming stripped 3 bases from V and 4 bases from J, with 12 bases between. CDR3 sequence: CASSLDGGRTGELFF. The CDR3 nucleotides read TGTGCCAGCAGCTTGGACGGGGGGCGCACCGGGGAGCTGTTTTTT.

This clonotype was recorded at least ten times. This sequence joins TRBV2 and TRBJ1-1, with D unclear. Per germline, CDR1 SNHLY and CDR2 FYNNEI. V shed 6 bases and J shed 7 bases, with 15 bases lying between them. The CDR3 runs to 13 residues. This CDR3 reads CASRGEAGGEAFF. The CDR3 nucleotides are TGTGCCAGCAGGGGAGAGGCGGGAGGTGAAGCTTTCTTT.

This chain joins TRBV29-1 and TRBJ2-5; 10 positions agree with TRBD2. Germline values: CDR1 SQVTM, CDR2 ANQGSEA. V lost 0 bases, J lost 5 bases, and 9 bases stayed unmatched. The CDR3 is made up of 16 amino acids. In nucleotides, the CDR3 is TGCAGCGTTGAAGATTGGCTAGCGGGGGTAGGGGAGACCCAGTACTTC. Its protein is CSVEDWLAGVGETQYF.

The rearrangement uses TRBV20-1 and TRBJ2-5; the match to TRBD2 covers 13 bases. The CDR3 runs 14 residues. V shed 5 bases and J 7 bases; nucleotides not matched to a gene: 7. From germline, CDR1 is DFQATT and CDR2 SNEGSKA (reference sequence). The CDR3 DNA reads as TGCAGTGCTTCACTAGCGGGGGGGCCGGGGACCCAGTACTTC. It codes for CSASLAGGPGTQYF.

Of note for this clonotype: It may be a read error: a sequence one base away is much more abundant. V usage is TRBV5-4 and J usage is TRBJ2-7; D call uncertain. With 5 bases removed from V and 1 base from J, the gap between germline ends came to 7 bases. This CDR3 has 12 residues. CDR1 is SGHNT, CDR2 YYREEE, per germline (reference sequence). The CDR3 here is CASSAQSYEQYF. CDR3 nucleotides: TGTGCCAGCAGTGCCCAGTCCTACGAGCAGTACTTC.

This clonotype was counted at least ten times. The chain is built from TRBV29-1 and TRBJ2-7; TRBD1 agrees at 10 bases. CDR3 length: 14 amino acids. V lost 3 bases, J lost 3 bases, and 5 bases stayed unmatched. CDR1 is SQVTM and CDR2 is ANQGSEA in the germline V gene. The CDR3 spells CSVDSGTGVYEQYF. In nucleotides, the CDR3 is TGCAGCGTTGATTCGGGGACAGGGGTCTACGAGCAGTACTTC.

In this sample, this clonotype turned up many times. CDR3 sequence (DNA): TGTGCCAGCAGCTTAGGGGCAGTGTACGAGCAGTACTTC. Its protein product is CASSLGAVYEQYF. The chain recombines TRBV7-2 with TRBJ2-7; D gene uncertain. Trimming removed 1 base at V and 4 bases at J, with 8 bases between. The CDR3 runs to 13 residues. Germline-derived CDR1 and CDR2 are SGHTA and FQGNSA.

This clonotype appeared many times. The chain carries TRBV12-3 or TRBV12-4 and TRBJ2-5, with D uncertain. Deletions cut 6 bases from V and 5 bases from J, with 4 bases between. The CDR3 is made up of 10 amino acids. The CDR3 DNA sequence: TGTGCCAGCAGCTTGGAGACCCAGTACTTC. Translation gives CASSLETQYF.

This clonotype appeared once. CDR3 in DNA: TGTGCCACCAGCAGACCAGGGTCTTGTAACTATGGCTACACCTTC. This gives the protein CATSRPGSCNYGYTF. The rearrangement links TRBV15 to TRBJ1-2; tentatively, D is TRBD1 (5 bases). The germline gives CDR1 LNHNV, CDR2 YYDKDF (reference sequence). The length of the CDR3 is 15 residues. V shed 2 bases and J shed 1 base, with 11 bases lying between them.